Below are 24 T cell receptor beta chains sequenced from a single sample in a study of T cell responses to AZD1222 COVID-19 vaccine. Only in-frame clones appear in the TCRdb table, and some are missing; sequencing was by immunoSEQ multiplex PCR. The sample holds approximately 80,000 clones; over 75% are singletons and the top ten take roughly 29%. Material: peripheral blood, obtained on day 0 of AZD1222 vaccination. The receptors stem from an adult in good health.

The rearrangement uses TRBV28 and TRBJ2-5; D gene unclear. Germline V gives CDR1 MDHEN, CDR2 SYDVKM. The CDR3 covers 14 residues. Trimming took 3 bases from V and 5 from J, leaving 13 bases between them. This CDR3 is CASSFGQLRETQYF. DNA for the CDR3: TGTGCCAGCAGTTTTGGCCAACTCCGGGAGACCCAGTACTTC.

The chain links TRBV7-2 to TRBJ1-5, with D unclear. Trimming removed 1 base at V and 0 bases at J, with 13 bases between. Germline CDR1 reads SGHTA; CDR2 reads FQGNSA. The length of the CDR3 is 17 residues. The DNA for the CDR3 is TGTGCCAGCAGCTTAGATTATTGGGATATTAGCAATCAGCCCCAGCATTTT. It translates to CASSLDYWDISNQPQHF.

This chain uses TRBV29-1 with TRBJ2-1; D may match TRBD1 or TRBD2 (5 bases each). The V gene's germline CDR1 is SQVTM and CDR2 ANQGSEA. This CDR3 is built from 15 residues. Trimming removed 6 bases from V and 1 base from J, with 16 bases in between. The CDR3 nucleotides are TGCAGCGTCCTCCTGGGGACCCCTTCCTACAATGAGCAGTTCTTC. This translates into CSVLLGTPSYNEQFF.

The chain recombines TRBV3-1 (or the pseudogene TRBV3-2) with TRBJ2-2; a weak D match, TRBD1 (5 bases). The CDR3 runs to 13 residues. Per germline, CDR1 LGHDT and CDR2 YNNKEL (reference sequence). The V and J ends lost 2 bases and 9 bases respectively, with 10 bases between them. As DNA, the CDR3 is TGTGCCAGCAGCCAATATGGGGCCCGGGAGCTGTTTTTT. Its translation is CASSQYGARELFF.

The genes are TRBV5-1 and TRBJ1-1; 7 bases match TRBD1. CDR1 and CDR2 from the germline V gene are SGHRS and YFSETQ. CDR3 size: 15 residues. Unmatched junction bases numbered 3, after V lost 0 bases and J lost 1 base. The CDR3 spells CASSLGPGGNTEAFF. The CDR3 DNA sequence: TGCGCCAGCAGCTTGGGGCCAGGGGGGAACACTGAAGCTTTCTTT.

Here the CDR3 reads CASSPGAGASYEQYF. DNA of the CDR3: TGTGCCAGTAGCCCCGGAGCAGGGGCCTCCTACGAGCAGTACTTC. The gene calls are TRBV19 and TRBJ2-7, with D possibly being TRBD1 (6 bases). In germline, CDR1 is LNHDA, CDR2 SQIVND (reference sequence). This CDR3 has 15 residues. V was trimmed by 6 bases and J by 0 bases, leaving 15 bases between them. The entire variable domain, with the rest obtained from reference TRBV19 and TRBJ2-7, is as follows: DGGITQSPKYLFRKEGQNVTLSCEQNLNHDAMYWYRQDPGQGLRLIYYSQIVNDFQKGDIAEGYSVSREKKESFPLTVTSAQKNPTAFYLCASSPGAGASYEQYFGPGTRLTVT.

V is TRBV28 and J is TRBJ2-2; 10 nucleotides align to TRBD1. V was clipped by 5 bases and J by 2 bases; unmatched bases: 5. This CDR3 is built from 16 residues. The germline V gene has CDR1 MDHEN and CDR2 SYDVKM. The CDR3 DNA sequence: TGTGCCAGCAGTCCGTGGACAGGGGGTAACACCGGGGAGCTGTTTTTT. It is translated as CASSPWTGGNTGELFF.

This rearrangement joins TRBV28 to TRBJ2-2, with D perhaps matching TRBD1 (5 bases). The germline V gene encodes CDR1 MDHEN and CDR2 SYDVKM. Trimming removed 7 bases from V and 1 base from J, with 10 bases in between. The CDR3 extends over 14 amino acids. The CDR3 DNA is TGTGCCAGCAAGAGTCAGGGGAACACCGGGGAGCTGTTTTTT. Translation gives CASKSQGNTGELFF.

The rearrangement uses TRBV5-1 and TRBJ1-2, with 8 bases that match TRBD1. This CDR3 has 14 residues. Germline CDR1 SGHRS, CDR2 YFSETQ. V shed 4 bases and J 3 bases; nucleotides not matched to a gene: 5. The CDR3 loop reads CASSPGTGHYGYTF. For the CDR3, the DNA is TGCGCCAGCAGCCCAGGGACAGGACACTATGGCTACACCTTC. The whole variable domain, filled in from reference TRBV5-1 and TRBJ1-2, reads KAGVTQTPRYLIKTRGQQVTLSCSPISGHRSVSWYQQTPGQGLQFLFEYFSETQRNKGNFPGRFSGRQFSNSRSEMNVSTLELGDSALYLCASSPGTGHYGYTFGSGTRLTVV.

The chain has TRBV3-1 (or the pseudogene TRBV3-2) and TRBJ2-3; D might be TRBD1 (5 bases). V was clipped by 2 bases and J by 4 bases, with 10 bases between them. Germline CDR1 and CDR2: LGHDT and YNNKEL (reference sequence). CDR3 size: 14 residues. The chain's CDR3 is CASSQRGSADTQYF. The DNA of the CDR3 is TGTGCCAGCAGCCAAAGGGGAAGCGCAGATACGCAGTATTTT.

CDR3 nucleotide sequence: TGTGCCAGTAGAAAAGGACTAGCGGGAGCTGGTACAGATACGCAGTATTTT. It specifies CASRKGLAGAGTDTQYF. V usage is TRBV19 and J usage is TRBJ2-3, with 13 bases that match TRBD2. In germline, CDR1 is LNHDA, CDR2 SQIVND (reference sequence). The CDR3 is made up of 17 amino acids. With V trimmed by 6 bases and J by 3 bases, 9 bases remained unmatched. Full variable domain (outside the CDR3, taken from reference TRBV19 and TRBJ2-3): DGGITQSPKYLFRKEGQNVTLSCEQNLNHDAMYWYRQDPGQGLRLIYYSQIVNDFQKGDIAEGYSVSREKKESFPLTVTSAQKNPTAFYLCASRKGLAGAGTDTQYFGPGTRLTVL.

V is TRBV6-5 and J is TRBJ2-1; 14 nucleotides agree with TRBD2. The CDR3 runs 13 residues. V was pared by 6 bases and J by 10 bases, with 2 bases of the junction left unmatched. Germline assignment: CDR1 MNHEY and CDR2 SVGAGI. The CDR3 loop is CASRRLAGGEQFF. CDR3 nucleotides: TGTGCCAGCAGGAGACTAGCGGGAGGGGAGCAGTTCTTC.

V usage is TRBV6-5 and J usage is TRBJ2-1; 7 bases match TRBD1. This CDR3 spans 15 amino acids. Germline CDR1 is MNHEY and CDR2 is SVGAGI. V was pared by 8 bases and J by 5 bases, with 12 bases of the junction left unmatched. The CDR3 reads CASESRQGGNNEQFF. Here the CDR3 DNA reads TGTGCCAGCGAAAGCAGACAGGGTGGAAACAATGAGCAGTTCTTC.

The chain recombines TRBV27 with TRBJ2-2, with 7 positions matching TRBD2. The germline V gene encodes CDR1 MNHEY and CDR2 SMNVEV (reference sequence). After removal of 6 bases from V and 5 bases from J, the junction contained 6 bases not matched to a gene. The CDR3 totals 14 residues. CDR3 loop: CASSTRGVTGELFF. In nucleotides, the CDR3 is TGTGCCAGCAGCACACGGGGGGTAACCGGGGAGCTGTTTTTT.

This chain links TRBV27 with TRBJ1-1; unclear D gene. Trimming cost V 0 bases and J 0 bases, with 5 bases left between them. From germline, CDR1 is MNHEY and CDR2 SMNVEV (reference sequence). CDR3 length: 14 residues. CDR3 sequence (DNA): TGTGCCAGCAGTTTATCCCGATTGAACACTGAAGCTTTCTTT. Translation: CASSLSRLNTEAFF.

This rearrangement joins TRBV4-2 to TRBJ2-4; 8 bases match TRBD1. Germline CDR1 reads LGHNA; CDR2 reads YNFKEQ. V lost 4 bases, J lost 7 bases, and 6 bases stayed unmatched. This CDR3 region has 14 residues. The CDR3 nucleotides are TGTGCCAGCAGCCCCAGACGGACAGGGAACATTCAGTACTTC. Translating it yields CASSPRRTGNIQYF.

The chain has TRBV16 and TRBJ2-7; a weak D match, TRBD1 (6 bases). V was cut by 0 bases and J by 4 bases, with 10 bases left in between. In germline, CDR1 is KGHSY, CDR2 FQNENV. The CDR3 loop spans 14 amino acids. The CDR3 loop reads CASSQSRTDYEQYF. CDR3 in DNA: TGTGCCAGCAGCCAATCCCGGACAGATTACGAGCAGTACTTC.

CDR3 loop: CASSMAGVETQYF. The CDR3 DNA reads as TGTGCCAGCTCAATGGCGGGAGTGGAGACCCAGTACTTC. This rearrangement joins TRBV18 to TRBJ2-5; 7 bases agree with TRBD2. The CDR3 loop spans 13 amino acids. Trimming at V came to 5 bases and at J to 5 bases, leaving 5 bases not matched to a gene. The germline CDR1 and CDR2 sequences are KGHSH and LQKENI.

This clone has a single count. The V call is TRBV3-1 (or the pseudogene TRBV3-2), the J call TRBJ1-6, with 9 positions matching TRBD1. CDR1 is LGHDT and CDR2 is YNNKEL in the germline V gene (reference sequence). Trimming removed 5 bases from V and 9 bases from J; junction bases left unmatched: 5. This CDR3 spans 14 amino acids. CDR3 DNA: TGTGCCAGCAGCTCCGGGACAGGGTTTTCACCCCTCCACTTT. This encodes CASSSGTGFSPLHF.

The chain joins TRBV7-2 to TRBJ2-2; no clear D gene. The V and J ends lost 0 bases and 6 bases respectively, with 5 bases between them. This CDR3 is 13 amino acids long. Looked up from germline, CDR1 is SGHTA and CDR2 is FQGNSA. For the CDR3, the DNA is TGTGCCAGCAGCTTAGCGTTATCCGGGGAGCTGTTTTTT. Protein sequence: CASSLALSGELFF.

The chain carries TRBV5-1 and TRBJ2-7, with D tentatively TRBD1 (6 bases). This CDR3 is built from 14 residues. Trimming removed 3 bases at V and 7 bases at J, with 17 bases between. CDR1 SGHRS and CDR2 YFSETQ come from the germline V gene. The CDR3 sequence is CASSSGQAFGEQYF. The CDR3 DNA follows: TGCGCCAGCAGCTCGGGACAAGCCTTTGGGGAGCAGTACTTC.

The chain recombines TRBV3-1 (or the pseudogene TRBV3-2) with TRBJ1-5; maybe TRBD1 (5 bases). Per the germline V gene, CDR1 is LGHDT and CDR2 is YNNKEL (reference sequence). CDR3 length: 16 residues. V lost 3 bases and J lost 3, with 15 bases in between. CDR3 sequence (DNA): TGTGCCAGCAGCCATGGATTGACAGAGGCCAATCAGCCCCAGCATTTT. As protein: CASSHGLTEANQPQHF.

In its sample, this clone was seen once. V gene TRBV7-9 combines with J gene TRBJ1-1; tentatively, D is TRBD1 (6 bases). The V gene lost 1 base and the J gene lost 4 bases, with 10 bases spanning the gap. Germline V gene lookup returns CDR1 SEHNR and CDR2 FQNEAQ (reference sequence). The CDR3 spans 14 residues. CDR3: CASSLGRGGTEAFF. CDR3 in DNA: TGTGCCAGCAGCTTAGGGAGAGGGGGCACTGAAGCTTTCTTT.

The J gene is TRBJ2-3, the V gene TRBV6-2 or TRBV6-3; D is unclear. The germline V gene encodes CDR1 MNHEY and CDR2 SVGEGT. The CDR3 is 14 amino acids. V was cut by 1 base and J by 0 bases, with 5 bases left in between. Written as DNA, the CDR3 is TGTGCCAGCAGTTACTTCGTCAGCACAGATACGCAGTATTTT. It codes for CASSYFVSTDTQYF.